These T cell receptor beta chains were read from a single sample in a study of shared clonotypes between healthy human individuals. TCRdb keeps only in-frame clones here, not all; method: immunoSEQ multiplex PCR. The sample yields about 520,000 clones, about 96% seen once. The specimen was naive CD4+ T cells sorted from blood. The receptor source for this set is a woman between 25 and 40 years old in good health. Each CDR3 is given with its conserved first and last residue. A D gene is named only where the DNA matches it firmly. Clone size is shown for a subset of rows, as once, few, many or a class of expanded clone.

D gene: .
J gene: TRBJ2-2
CDR3 length: 15
clone size: .
V gene: TRBV5-1
CDR3 protein: CASSLGGFGTGELFF
CDR3 DNA: TGCGCCAGCAGCTTGGGCGGGTTCGGCACCGGGGAGCTGTTTTTT

D gene: .
J gene: TRBJ2-5
CDR3 length: 14
clone size: once
V gene: TRBV23-1
CDR3 protein: CASSQGGAKETQYF
CDR3 DNA: TGCGCCAGCAGTCAAGGAGGGGCCAAAGAGACCCAGTACTTC

D gene: TRBD1
J gene: TRBJ1-2
CDR3 length: 16
clone size: .
V gene: TRBV2
CDR3 protein: CASRHRGQWGNYGYTF
CDR3 DNA: TGTGCCAGCAGGCACAGGGGGCAGTGGGGAAACTATGGCTACACCTTC

D gene: .
J gene: TRBJ2-1
CDR3 length: 12
clone size: .
V gene: TRBV19
CDR3 protein: CASSIGTGEQFF
CDR3 DNA: TGTGCCAGTAGTATAGGAACAGGGGAGCAGTTCTTC

D gene: TRBD1
J gene: TRBJ2-7
CDR3 length: 16
clone size: once
V gene: TRBV19
CDR3 protein: CASSPGQGYGGYEQYF
CDR3 DNA: TGTGCCAGTAGTCCGGGACAGGGTTATGGGGGCTACGAGCAGTACTTC

D gene: .
J gene: TRBJ2-7
CDR3 length: 13
clone size: .
V gene: TRBV28
CDR3 protein: CASSSSISYEQYF
CDR3 DNA: TGTGCCAGCAGTTCCAGCATCTCCTACGAGCAGTACTTC

D gene: .
J gene: TRBJ2-7
CDR3 length: 15
clone size: .
V gene: TRBV4-1
CDR3 protein: CASSQGGPETYEQYF
CDR3 DNA: TGCGCCAGCAGCCAAGGGGGGCCCGAGACCTACGAGCAGTACTTC

D gene: .
J gene: TRBJ2-5
CDR3 length: 13
clone size: once
V gene: TRBV10-2
CDR3 protein: CASSESREETQYF
CDR3 DNA: TGCGCCAGCAGTGAGTCCAGAGAAGAGACCCAGTACTTC

D gene: .
J gene: TRBJ2-7
CDR3 length: 12
clone size: .
V gene: TRBV2
CDR3 protein: CASTETDNEQYF
CDR3 DNA: TGTGCCAGCACAGAGACAGATAACGAGCAGTACTTC

D gene: TRBD2
J gene: TRBJ2-1
CDR3 length: 17
clone size: .
V gene: TRBV5-4
CDR3 protein: CASSPGLAGAQSYEQFF
CDR3 DNA: TGTGCCAGCAGCCCCGGACTAGCGGGAGCACAGAGTTATGAGCAGTTCTTC

D gene: .
J gene: TRBJ2-2
CDR3 length: 15
clone size: .
V gene: TRBV6-1
CDR3 protein: CASSEAGEGTGELFF
CDR3 DNA: TGTGCCAGCAGTGAAGCGGGAGAGGGCACCGGGGAGCTGTTTTTT

D gene: .
J gene: TRBJ1-3
CDR3 length: 16
clone size: .
V gene: TRBV19
CDR3 protein: CASSIDGRGAGNTIYF
CDR3 DNA: TGTGCCAGTAGTATAGATGGCCGGGGAGCTGGAAACACCATATATTTT

D gene: TRBD1
J gene: TRBJ1-1
CDR3 length: 16
clone size: .
V gene: TRBV16
CDR3 protein: CASSRQGKNLNTEAFF
CDR3 DNA: TGTGCCAGCAGCAGACAGGGGAAAAACCTGAACACTGAAGCTTTCTTT

D gene: .
J gene: TRBJ1-6
CDR3 length: 14
clone size: .
V gene: TRBV27
CDR3 protein: CASSLAREDSPLHF
CDR3 DNA: TGTGCCAGCAGTTTAGCCAGGGAGGATTCACCCCTCCACTTT

D gene: TRBD1
J gene: TRBJ2-1
CDR3 length: 15
clone size: .
V gene: TRBV19
CDR3 protein: CASSDRAQGNNEQFF
CDR3 DNA: TGTGCCAGTAGTGACAGGGCCCAGGGGAACAATGAGCAGTTCTTC

D gene: .
J gene: TRBJ2-7
CDR3 length: 12
clone size: .
V gene: TRBV10-3
CDR3 protein: CAIRQGSHEQYF
CDR3 DNA: TGTGCCATCAGGCAGGGGTCCCACGAGCAGTACTTC

D gene: .
J gene: TRBJ1-1
CDR3 length: 15
clone size: once
V gene: TRBV7-9
CDR3 protein: CASSSPSDMNTEAFF
CDR3 DNA: TGTGCCAGCAGCTCCCCGTCGGATATGAACACTGAAGCTTTCTTT

D gene: .
J gene: TRBJ2-4
CDR3 length: 18
clone size: .
V gene: TRBV14
CDR3 protein: CASSQERPGVLAKNIQYF
CDR3 DNA: TGTGCCAGCAGCCAAGAACGACCAGGGGTTCTAGCCAAAAACATTCAGTACTTC

D gene: .
J gene: TRBJ1-4
CDR3 length: 12
clone size: once
V gene: TRBV19
CDR3 protein: CASRHRGEKLFF
CDR3 DNA: TGTGCCAGTCGGCACAGAGGGGAAAAACTGTTTTTT

D gene: .
J gene: TRBJ2-1
CDR3 length: 16
clone size: .
V gene: TRBV7-7
CDR3 protein: CASSPQLYGSYNEQFF
CDR3 DNA: TGTGCCAGCAGCCCCCAACTGTATGGTTCCTACAATGAGCAGTTCTTC

D gene: .
J gene: TRBJ2-7
CDR3 length: 12
clone size: .
V gene: TRBV30
CDR3 protein: CAWSVQLHEQYF
CDR3 DNA: TGTGCCTGGAGTGTACAGTTGCACGAGCAGTACTTC

D gene: TRBD2
J gene: TRBJ2-7
CDR3 length: 14
clone size: .
V gene: TRBV10-1
CDR3 protein: CASSPGGGRSEQYF
CDR3 DNA: TGCGCCAGCAGTCCCGGTGGCGGGAGAAGCGAGCAGTACTTC

D gene: TRBD1
J gene: TRBJ2-6
CDR3 length: 17
clone size: .
V gene: TRBV5-4
CDR3 protein: CASSGQGRYSGANVLTF
CDR3 DNA: TGTGCCAGCAGCGGACAGGGGAGATACTCTGGGGCCAACGTCCTGACTTTC

D gene: .
J gene: TRBJ2-1
CDR3 length: 16
clone size: .
V gene: TRBV6-5
CDR3 protein: CASSYLDSRDYNEQFF
CDR3 DNA: TGTGCCAGCAGTTATCTGGATTCGCGGGACTACAATGAGCAGTTCTTC

D gene: TRBD1
J gene: TRBJ1-2
CDR3 length: 15
clone size: .
V gene: TRBV6-5
CDR3 protein: CASSSGQGVVYGYTF
CDR3 DNA: TGTGCCAGCAGTTCGGGACAGGGAGTTGTTTATGGCTACACCTTC

D gene: TRBD2
J gene: TRBJ2-2
CDR3 length: 16
clone size: .
V gene: TRBV7-2
CDR3 protein: CASSLVLAGGGGELFF
CDR3 DNA: TGTGCCAGCAGCTTAGTACTAGCGGGAGGCGGCGGGGAGCTGTTTTTT

D gene: TRBD2
J gene: TRBJ2-3
CDR3 length: 16
clone size: .
V gene: TRBV30
CDR3 protein: CAYSTGTSGSTDTQYF
CDR3 DNA: TGTGCCTACTCGACGGGGACTAGCGGGAGCACAGATACGCAGTATTTT

D gene: .
J gene: TRBJ2-7
CDR3 length: 16
clone size: .
V gene: TRBV6-6
CDR3 protein: CASSSPQSGAFNEQYF
CDR3 DNA: TGTGCCAGCAGTTCTCCACAGAGTGGGGCTTTCAACGAGCAGTACTTC

D gene: .
J gene: TRBJ1-4
CDR3 length: 12
clone size: .
V gene: TRBV2
CDR3 protein: CASKGYNEKLFF
CDR3 DNA: TGTGCCAGCAAAGGGTACAATGAAAAACTGTTTTTT

D gene: .
J gene: TRBJ2-7
CDR3 length: 17
clone size: .
V gene: TRBV28
CDR3 protein: CASSSGGRILGTYEQYF
CDR3 DNA: TGTGCCAGCAGTTCAGGAGGGCGTATTCTGGGTACCTACGAGCAGTACTTC

D gene: .
J gene: TRBJ2-5
CDR3 length: 14
clone size: .
V gene: TRBV30
CDR3 protein: CAWSVLRDLETQYF
CDR3 DNA: TGTGCCTGGAGTGTACTTCGGGATTTAGAGACCCAGTACTTC

D gene: .
J gene: TRBJ2-1
CDR3 length: 13
clone size: once
V gene: TRBV7-3
CDR3 protein: CASSPSETVGQFF
CDR3 DNA: TGTGCCAGCAGCCCGTCGGAGACAGTCGGGCAGTTCTTC

D gene: .
J gene: TRBJ2-5
CDR3 length: 14
clone size: .
V gene: TRBV28
CDR3 protein: CASSSGPGQETQYF
CDR3 DNA: TGTGCCAGCAGTAGCGGGCCAGGGCAAGAGACCCAGTACTTC